The rows below give T cell receptor beta chains drawn from one sample of a study of prognosis after radiotherapy for stage I lung cancer. TCRdb analysed the multiplex PCR reads with MiXCR anew, one entry per CDR3 protein. The profile shows some 27,000 distinct CDR3 sequences, less than 40% of them singletons. The specimen comprised PBMCs, sampled before or after stereotactic body radiation therapy (not recorded which). Receptors originate from a donor over 45 with non-small cell lung cancer. The CDR3 runs from the conserved cysteine through the conserved F or W. A D gene is named only where the DNA matches it firmly. Some rows have no size entry. The others give once, few or many, or a class for an expanded clone.

J gene,V gene,D gene,clone size,CDR3 protein,CDR3 DNA
TRBJ2-1,TRBV6-5,TRBD2,once,CARSYPGLAGGPGHEQFF,TGTGCCAGAAGTTACCCTGGACTAGCGGGAGGACCCGGTCATGAGCAGTTCTTC
TRBJ2-6,TRBV12-3/TRBV12-4,.,many,CASSRLQGNGANVLTF,TGTGCCAGCAGTAGACTACAGGGAAATGGGGCCAACGTCCTGACTTTC
TRBJ1-2,TRBV4-1,TRBD1,many,CASSQGTGGGYGYTF,TGCGCCAGCAGCCAAGGTACAGGGGGTGGGTATGGCTACACCTTC
TRBJ2-3,TRBV7-9,.,.,CASSFYRGRVSVDTQYF,TGTGCCAGCAGCTTCTACCGTGGCCGAGTATCGGTAGATACGCAGTATTTT
TRBJ2-2,TRBV5-1,TRBD2,many,CASTQLAGGITGELFF,TGCGCCAGCACCCAATTAGCGGGGGGAATCACCGGGGAGCTGTTTTTT
TRBJ1-3,TRBV2,.,many,CASSETARGSGNTIYF,TGTGCCAGCAGCGAAACAGCCAGGGGCTCTGGAAACACCATATATTTT
TRBJ2-1,TRBV6-1,.,.,CASSEWFGGSYNEQFF,TGTGCCAGCAGTGAATGGTTCGGGGGCTCCTACAATGAGCAGTTCTTC
TRBJ2-1,TRBV9,.,many,CASSDPDSPRQFF,TGTGCCAGCAGCGACCCCGATAGCCCGCGCCAGTTCTTC
TRBJ1-6,TRBV28,.,.,CASLKGTNSHLHF,TGTGCCAGCTTGAAAGGGACGAATTCACACCTCCACTTT
TRBJ2-1,TRBV20-1,TRBD2,many,CSARPSGRSGNNEQFF,TGCAGTGCTAGACCTAGCGGGAGATCGGGAAACAATGAGCAGTTCTTC
TRBJ2-7,TRBV20-1,TRBD2,.,CSAPTSGRSYEQYF,TGCAGTGCTCCGACTAGCGGGAGATCCTACGAGCAGTACTTC
TRBJ2-2,TRBV5-4,TRBD2,.,CASRRTSGGAGTGELFF,TGTGCCAGCAGGAGGACTAGCGGGGGGGCGGGAACCGGGGAACTGTTTTTT
TRBJ1-5,TRBV6-1,.,.,CASSDSTHSNQPQNF,TGTGCCAGCAGTGACTCTACACATAGCAATCAGCCCCAGAATTTT
TRBJ1-2,TRBV4-1,TRBD1,many,CASSQGQGYNYGYTF,TGCGCCAGCAGCCAAGGACAGGGTTACAACTATGGCTACACCTTC
TRBJ2-7,TRBV7-9,.,many,CASSLVPGYEQYF,TGTGCCAGCAGCTTAGTACCGGGCTACGAGCAGTACTTC
TRBJ2-3,TRBV27,.,medium-sized,CASSLTTPPRTGTDTQYF,TGTGCCAGCAGTTTAACCACACCGCCCAGGACTGGCACAGATACGCAGTATTTT
TRBJ2-7,TRBV6-1,.,.,CASKTPSAAFYEQYF,TGTGCCAGCAAGACCCCCTCGGCGGCATTCTACGAGCAGTACTTC
TRBJ2-7,TRBV20-1,TRBD2,many,CSASPGLATIEQYF,TGCAGTGCTAGCCCTGGACTAGCGACCATCGAGCAGTACTTC
TRBJ1-2,TRBV24-1,.,.,CATSYAPGRSVYGYTF,TGTGCCACCAGTTATGCCCCGGGCCGAAGCGTCTATGGCTACACCTTC
TRBJ1-2,TRBV30,.,many,CAWSVIEGHMKGYTF,TGTGCCTGGAGTGTTATTGAGGGACATATGAAGGGCTACACCTTC
TRBJ2-7,TRBV28,TRBD2,once,CASSQGGRVSYEQYF,TGTGCCAGCAGTCAAGGCGGGAGGGTATCCTACGAGCAGTACTTC
TRBJ2-7,TRBV6-5,TRBD1,many,CASSWDRGRYEQYF,TGTGCCAGCAGTTGGGACAGGGGGCGGTACGAGCAGTACTTC
TRBJ2-7,TRBV7-9,.,.,CASCQTDTSYEQYF,TGTGCCAGCTGTCAGACCGATACCTCCTACGAGCAGTACTTC
TRBJ1-2,TRBV6-1,.,many,CASRAGEDYGYTF,TGTGCCAGCAGGGCGGGGGAGGACTATGGCTACACCTTC
TRBJ2-7,TRBV4-2,.,many,CASSPGRGDYEQYF,TGTGCCAGCAGCCCGGGCCGGGGAGACTACGAGCAGTACTTC
TRBJ2-7,TRBV5-1,TRBD1,many,CASSPGQDPYEQYF,TGCGCCAGCAGCCCTGGACAGGACCCCTACGAGCAGTACTTC
TRBJ1-6,TRBV28,.,.,CASSSPRGNAGSYNSPLHF,TGTGCCAGCAGTTCCCCCAGGGGCAACGCGGGCTCCTATAATTCCCCCCTCCACTTT
TRBJ2-3,TRBV11-2,.,many,CASSLGAVPGTDTQYF,TGTGCCAGCAGCTTAGGGGCGGTTCCGGGCACAGATACGCAGTATTTT
TRBJ1-6,TRBV2,.,many,CASGRELYNSPLHF,TGTGCCAGCGGCCGGGAACTTTATAATTCACCCCTCCACTTT
TRBJ2-1,TRBV27,.,.,CARSFRLGNAYNGQFF,TGTGCCAGAAGTTTTCGGTTAGGGAATGCCTACAATGGGCAGTTCTTC
TRBJ2-1,TRBV6-2/TRBV6-3,.,many,CASSVMQLSYNEQFF,TGTGCCAGCAGTGTGATGCAGCTCTCCTACAATGAGCAGTTCTTC
TRBJ1-6,TRBV6-1,TRBD1,many,CASRQWPGQGLWNSPLHF,TGTGCCAGCCGCCAATGGCCGGGACAGGGGTTGTGGAATTCACCCCTCCACTTT
TRBJ2-7,TRBV9,.,many,CASSEDSTAYEQYF,TGTGCCAGCAGTGAGGACAGTACAGCCTACGAGCAGTACTTC
TRBJ1-2,TRBV11-1,.,many,CASSLTTGHTNYGYTF,TGTGCCAGCAGCCTCACAACGGGACACACGAACTATGGCTACACCTTC
TRBJ2-7,TRBV6-2/TRBV6-3,TRBD1,many,CASSYSLTRIQGAAYEQYF,TGTGCCAGCAGTTACTCCCTTACACGGATACAGGGGGCTGCGTACGAGCAGTACTTC
TRBJ2-1,TRBV7-2,TRBD2,.,CASSRQEGGWEQFF,TGTGCCAGCAGCCGGCAGGAGGGAGGGTGGGAGCAGTTCTTC
TRBJ2-7,TRBV6-7,.,.,CASSYSNNPAGEQYF,TGTGCCAGCAGTTACTCCAACAACCCCGCGGGAGAGCAGTACTTC
TRBJ1-5,TRBV2,.,.,CASSEFGRNHPQHF,TGTGCCAGCAGTGAATTCGGCAGAAATCACCCCCAGCATTTT
TRBJ1-5,TRBV6-2/TRBV6-3,TRBD1,.,CASRSGGFGHPQHF,TGTGCCAGCAGATCAGGGGGCTTTGGTCATCCCCAGCATTTT
TRBJ1-6,TRBV6-2/TRBV6-3,.,.,CASMPQGFNSPLHF,TGTGCCAGCATGCCCCAGGGCTTCAATTCACCCCTCCACTTT
TRBJ2-5,TRBV12-3/TRBV12-4,TRBD2,many,CASSPPGTSPVETQYF,TGTGCCAGCAGTCCCCCCGGGACTAGCCCTGTGGAGACCCAGTACTTC
TRBJ1-1,TRBV6-4,.,.,CTSSPRRGRGTEAFF,TGTACCAGCAGTCCTCGAAGGGGACGCGGCACTGAAGCTTTCTTT
TRBJ2-7,TRBV5-5,TRBD1,many,CASSLSVNHGQGASYEQYF,TGTGCCAGCAGCTTGTCGGTGAATCACGGACAGGGGGCCTCCTACGAGCAGTACTTC
TRBJ1-1,TRBV10-2,.,many,CASSSQRNTEAFF,TGCGCCAGCAGTAGTCAGCGGAACACTGAAGCTTTCTTT
TRBJ2-5,TRBV7-9,.,.,CASSLGAGRWETQYF,TGTGCCAGCAGCTTAGGGGCCGGACGGTGGGAGACCCAGTACTTC
TRBJ2-1,TRBV20-1,TRBD1,many,CSASQGQGSNEQFF,TGCAGTGCTAGTCAGGGACAGGGTTCCAATGAGCAGTTCTTC
TRBJ1-4,TRBV3-1,.,many,CASSHSSAYRGEKLFF,TGTGCCAGCAGCCACTCCTCGGCCTACCGTGGAGAAAAACTGTTTTTT
TRBJ1-1,TRBV18,.,many,CASSPPGGMNTEAFF,TGTGCCAGCTCACCACCGGGGGGGATGAACACTGAAGCTTTCTTT
TRBJ2-7,TRBV19,.,.,CASNILFAFSYEQYF,TGTGCCAGTAATATATTGTTCGCGTTCTCCTACGAGCAGTACTTC
TRBJ1-1,TRBV28,.,many,CASPGRMNTEAFF,TGTGCCAGCCCGGGGCGGATGAACACTGAAGCTTTCTTT
TRBJ2-7,TRBV28,.,.,CASSYSLVLGAYEQYF,TGTGCCAGCAGTTACTCACTAGTCCTAGGAGCCTACGAGCAGTACTTC
TRBJ2-1,TRBV5-1,.,many,CASSLALVFNEQFF,TGCGCCAGCAGCTTGGCCCTAGTTTTCAATGAGCAGTTCTTC
TRBJ2-2,TRBV27,.,many,CASTPRRFRGIGELFF,TGTGCCAGCACCCCCCGACGGTTTAGGGGCATCGGGGAGCTGTTTTTT
TRBJ2-7,TRBV7-8,.,many,CASSLLTEAYEQYF,TGTGCCAGCAGCCTATTGACAGAAGCCTACGAGCAGTACTTC
TRBJ2-7,TRBV6-5,.,.,CASSYSAENTYEQYF,TGTGCCAGCAGTTACTCGGCGGAGAACACCTACGAGCAGTACTTC
TRBJ1-5,TRBV28,.,many,CASRPVRRNQPQHF,TGTGCCAGCAGGCCAGTCCGTCGAAATCAGCCCCAGCATTTT
TRBJ2-3,TRBV11-2,TRBD2,many,CASSLDTSAGGSDTQYF,TGTGCCAGCAGCTTAGATACTTCAGCGGGGGGAAGCGATACGCAGTATTTT